This T cell receptor (beta chain) was documented in a study of blood T cell repertoires in COVID-19. The overall study: Researchers got acute and convalescent COVID-19 samples from the United States, Italy and Spain. The cDNA or gDNA used as material had been derived from T cells, B-cell-depleted T cells, or PBMCs.

Some clones are missing from TCRdb's copy, which holds only in-frame ones; the method was immunoSEQ multiplex PCR. The sample contains roughly 200,000 clones, around 90% of which appear only once. Germline V gives CDR1 SGDLS, CDR2 YYNGEE. Between the trimmed V and J ends, which lost 4 bases and 1 base, there was a span of 11 bases. The CDR3 extends over 14 amino acids. Material: peripheral blood. This TCR was recovered from a man aged 45-65 years with acute or convalescent COVID-19. The J gene is TRBJ1-1, the V gene TRBV9; no definite D call. The CDR3 nucleotides are TGTGCCAGCAGCCTGGGAGGAGCGAACACTGAAGCTTTCTTT. Its translation is CASSLGGANTEAFF. The complete variable domain, with remaining parts taken from reference TRBV9 and TRBJ1-1, reads DSGVTQTPKHLITATGQRVTLRCSPRSGDLSVYWYQQSLDQGLQFLIQYYNGEERAKGNILERFSAQQFPDLHSELNLSSLELGDSALYFCASSLGGANTEAFFGQGTRLTVV.